The T cell receptor (beta chain) described here comes from a study of cytomegalovirus exposure and HLA in healthy donors. Broader study findings: The Asian-associated ancestry cluster reportedly had fewer N-insertions than the roughly 700-donor mean in a later analysis. Presence/absence analysis assumed near-uniform sequencing depth across donors. In a later analysis, HLA-associated beta chains showed higher expansion and lower generation probabilities than comparable chains. The study labeled more than 150 TCR beta chains cytomegalovirus-associated.

V was pared by 5 bases and J by 0 bases, with 19 bases of the junction left unmatched. The CDR3 contains 22 residues. CDR1 and CDR2 from the germline V gene are SGHVS and FNYEAQ. Vbeta (60) and Jbeta (13) primers were used in the PCR. Only in-frame clones appear in the TCRdb table, and some are missing; sequencing was by immunoSEQ multiplex PCR. The sample comprises 150,000 to 200,000 clones, just over 75% of which are singletons, and less than 2% rests with the top ten. Concerning this clone itself: Its antigen is not known.

This sequence was found in a man aged 35 to 55 in good health and CMV-seronegative. Material: PBMCs. This rearrangement joins TRBV7-6 to TRBJ2-1, with 13 bases matching TRBD2. In nucleotides, the CDR3 is TGTGCCAGCAGCCCCACCCTGACTAGCGGGAGGACTACAACGAGCTCCTACAATGAGCAGTTCTTC. Its protein is CASSPTLTSGRTTTSSYNEQFF.